A single sample is the source of the 10 T cell receptor beta chains below, sequenced in a study of cytomegalovirus exposure and HLA in healthy donors. With 60 Vbeta and 13 Jbeta primers, the PCR was carried out. TCRdb's table, derived via immunoSEQ multiplex PCR, lists solely in-frame clones and lacks some. The sample records over 110,000 clones, 82% being singletons. The sample taken for sequencing was PBMCs. The receptors were sampled from a male donor in good health and CMV-seronegative.

The gene calls are TRBV7-3 and TRBJ2-1; tentative D call: TRBD2 (7 bases). There are 15 residues in the CDR3. The V end was cut by 4 bases, the J end by 7 bases, with 17 bases between. The V gene's germline CDR1 is SGHTA and CDR2 FQGTGA. CDR3 nucleotides: TGTGCCAGCAGCTCGATCCCGGGGAGGGGGAATGAGCAGTTCTTC. This sequence encodes CASSSIPGRGNEQFF.

The chain uses TRBV5-1 and TRBJ1-1, with 7 bases identical to TRBD1. The V gene's germline CDR1 is SGHRS and CDR2 YFSETQ. The CDR3 length is 15 residues. V trimming: 0 bases; J trimming: 0 bases; junction bases outside the gene matches: 2. CDR3 residues: CASSLGQGLNTEAFF. In DNA, the CDR3 is TGCGCCAGCAGCTTGGGACAGGGCTTGAACACTGAAGCTTTCTTT. Full variable domain (missing parts from reference TRBV5-1 and TRBJ1-1): KAGVTQTPRYLIKTRGQQVTLSCSPISGHRSVSWYQQTPGQGLQFLFEYFSETQRNKGNFPGRFSGRQFSNSRSEMNVSTLELGDSALYLCASSLGQGLNTEAFFGQGTRLTVV.

The chain employs TRBV19 and TRBJ1-5; D is undetermined. V shed 5 bases and J shed 0 bases, with 14 bases lying between them. The CDR3 has 16 amino acids. Germline CDR1 is LNHDA and CDR2 is SQIVND (reference sequence). This CDR3 reads CASSGGSQYSNQPQHF. CDR3 DNA sequence: TGTGCCAGTAGTGGCGGCAGTCAATATAGCAATCAGCCCCAGCATTTT.

The chain combines TRBV7-9 with TRBJ2-7; no firm D call. This CDR3 is 14 amino acids long. Germline V CDR1 and CDR2: SEHNR, FQNEAQ (reference sequence). Trimming took 8 bases from V and 4 from J, leaving 18 bases between them. CDR3 amino acids: CASAPALQLYEQYF. The CDR3 region has the DNA TGTGCCAGCGCTCCGGCTCTCCAACTATACGAGCAGTACTTC.

J is TRBJ2-5 and V is TRBV30; 10 positions match TRBD2. The J segment lost 2 bases and the V segment lost 4 bases, leaving 13 bases of the junction unmatched. There are 17 residues in the CDR3. Germline CDR1 is GTSNPN and CDR2 is SVGIG (reference sequence). The CDR3 here is CAWKVQREGRRQETQYF. The CDR3 DNA reads as TGTGCCTGGAAGGTCCAGCGGGAGGGCCGTAGGCAAGAGACCCAGTACTTC.

The gene calls are TRBV30 and TRBJ2-5; 8 bases line up with TRBD2. The CDR3 runs 14 residues. Germline CDR1 is GTSNPN and CDR2 is SVGIG (reference sequence). The V and J ends lost 2 bases and 3 bases, in that order; junction bases with no gene match: 5. CDR3 sequence: CAWSSPGLEETQYF. CDR3 sequence (DNA): TGTGCCTGGAGTTCCCCGGGACTAGAAGAGACCCAGTACTTC.

The chain carries TRBV6-5 and TRBJ2-1; D gene ambiguous. CDR1 MNHEY and CDR2 SVGAGI come from the germline V gene. Trimming took 4 bases from V and 7 from J, leaving 8 bases between them. The CDR3 runs 12 residues. The CDR3 sequence is CASSSLQNEQFF. The CDR3 DNA reads TGTGCCAGCAGTTCTTTACAGAATGAGCAGTTCTTC.

The chain joins TRBV5-1 to TRBJ2-3; TRBD2 is a possible D gene (5 bases). Looked up from germline, CDR1 is SGHRS and CDR2 is YFSETQ. With 1 base removed from V and 3 bases from J, the gap between germline ends came to 6 bases. The CDR3 contains 13 residues. The CDR3 spells CASSLTRTDTQYF. CDR3 coding DNA: TGCGCCAGCAGCTTGACTAGAACAGATACGCAGTATTTT.

V gene TRBV2 combines with J gene TRBJ1-6, with 10 bases that match TRBD1. J lost 8 bases, V lost 5 bases, and 6 bases had no gene match. The CDR3 runs 15 residues. Germline CDR1 is SNHLY and CDR2 is FYNNEI. The CDR3 nucleotides are TGTGCCAGCAGTAGAGCCGGGACAGGGGATTCACCCCTCCACTTT. Translated: CASSRAGTGDSPLHF.

Here the CDR3 reads CASTRAFF. The CDR3 bases are TGTGCCAGCACCAGGGCTTTCTTT. The chain combines TRBV27 with TRBJ1-1; unclear D gene. Germline assignment: CDR1 MNHEY and CDR2 SMNVEV (reference sequence). Deletions cut 7 bases from V and 11 bases from J, with 5 bases between. This CDR3 is built from 8 residues.